This T cell receptor (beta chain) was obtained from a study of blood T cell repertoires in COVID-19. For the study at large: Samples of COVID-19 (acute and convalescent) were obtained from the United States, Italy and Spain. T cells, B-cell-depleted T cells, or PBMCs provided the cDNA or gDNA that served as material.

Concerning this clone itself: An end of the junction differs from the germline gene, which may be a read error.

The germline V gene encodes CDR1 SQVTM and CDR2 ANQGSEA. The CDR3 loop spans 12 amino acids. Authors' processing steps: Estimated nucleated cell counts came from reference gene primer amplification. Here immunoSEQ multiplex PCR was the method, and the copy in TCRdb shows in-frame clones only, minus some. Clonal size and the V and J genes are those of that table, whereas D and trimming came from the DNA. This table holds some 290,000 clones, roughly 86% found once. The V gene is TRBV29-1, the J gene TRBJ1-1; D not resolved. The sequence was obtained from a man in his late teens or twenties with active or convalescent COVID-19. Sequencing was performed on peripheral blood. CDR3 nucleotide sequence: TGCAGGGTTGGGGAGCCATGGGCTGAAGCTTTCTTT. It yields the protein CRVGEPWAEAFF.